The clone carrying this TCR delta chain is categorized as medium-sized. The sample comes from a study of gamma-delta chains in newborns, infants, children. Study-wide context: Innate gammadelta T cells reportedly expand polyclonally right after birth, driven by microbial exposure, per the title.

The CDR3 totals 18 residues. Germline assignment: CDR1 GEAIGNYY and CDR2 EKD. V was clipped by 3 bases and J by 0 bases; unmatched bases: 5. TCRdb re-analyzed the reads via CATT. The sample lists several thousand delta-chain clones, 30% to 40% seen once, with roughly 15% in the top ten. Sample: blood. This chain connects TRDV2 to TRDJ3; 9 bases match TRDD3. The receptor was derived from a child who received the measles vaccine. The CDR3 loop reads CACDLLGESSWDTRQMFF. CDR3 in DNA: TGTGCCTGTGACCTACTGGGGGAGAGCTCCTGGGACACCCGACAGATGTTTTTC.